These 5 T cell receptor beta chains share one sample of origin, sequenced in a study of blood T cell repertoires in COVID-19. Clones were read by immunoSEQ multiplex PCR, and TCRdb kept only the in-frame ones, dropping some. The data hold 250,000 to 300,000 clones, with around 90% observed a single time. Sequenced material: peripheral blood. The receptor source for this set is a woman in her forties with acute or convalescent COVID-19.

CDR3 DNA sequence: TGTGCCAGCAGTCAAACAGGGACCTATGGCTACACCTTC. The encoded protein is CASSQTGTYGYTF. The chain has TRBV2 and TRBJ1-2, with a weak D call TRBD1 (6 bases). This CDR3 region has 13 residues. From germline, CDR1 is SNHLY and CDR2 FYNNEI. The ends were cut back, 5 bases at V and 4 bases at J, with 11 bases in the middle.

The chain carries TRBV10-2 and TRBJ1-5; tentatively, D is TRBD1 (5 bases). The CDR3 covers 15 residues. Trimming took 6 bases from V and 4 from J, leaving 16 bases between them. Looked up from germline, CDR1 is WSHSY and CDR2 is SAAADI. In DNA, the CDR3 is TGCGCCAGCAGGATCGGGACTCGGGATAATCAGCCCCAGCATTTT. As protein: CASRIGTRDNQPQHF.

The chain employs TRBV7-9 and TRBJ1-1, with unresolved D. The CDR3 spans 14 residues. V lost 1 base, J lost 0 bases, and 6 bases lay in between. Germline CDR1 reads SEHNR; CDR2 reads FQNEAQ (reference sequence). CDR3 sequence (DNA): TGTGCCAGCAGCTTAGGCAGAATGAACACTGAAGCTTTCTTT. Translation: CASSLGRMNTEAFF. Looking up the rest from reference TRBV7-9 and TRBJ1-1 gives the full variable domain: DTGVSQNPRHKITKRGQNVTFRCDPISEHNRLYWYRQTLGQGPEFLTYFQNEAQLEKSRLLSDRFSAERPKGSFSTLEIQRTEQGDSAMYLCASSLGRMNTEAFFGQGTRLTVV.

The chain recombines TRBV6-6 with TRBJ1-1; possibly TRBD1 for D (5 bases). This CDR3 has 18 residues. Trimming shortened V by 5 bases and J by 1 base, and 23 bases separated the two germline ends. Germline V CDR1 and CDR2: MNHNY, SVGAGI (reference sequence). The chain's CDR3 is CASSPTSVGFGGNTEAFF. The CDR3 DNA is TGTGCCAGCAGTCCTACTTCCGTCGGGTTCGGGGGGAACACTGAAGCTTTCTTT.

The V call is TRBV11-2, the J call TRBJ1-2; perhaps TRBD1 as D (6 bases). The germline gives CDR1 SGHAT, CDR2 FQNNGV. V gave up 5 bases and J gave up 5 bases, with 21 bases separating them. The CDR3 is made up of 16 amino acids. The CDR3 region has the DNA TGTGCCAGCAGCCCGATGACAGAGGGGGATCTTTATGGCTACACCTTC. Translated, it gives CASSPMTEGDLYGYTF. The entire variable domain, with the rest obtained from reference TRBV11-2 and TRBJ1-2, is as follows: EAGVAQSPRYKIIEKRQSVAFWCNPISGHATLYWYQQILGQGPKLLIQFQNNGVVDDSQLPKDRFSAERLKGVDSTLKIQPAKLEDSAVYLCASSPMTEGDLYGYTFGSGTRLTVV.